This T cell receptor (beta chain) was captured by sequencing in a study of T-cell reconstitution after alpha-beta-depleted transplantation in children. Preparation of the TCRbeta library was carried out with unique molecular identifiers. From the PCR reads, TCRdb called clonotypes with MiXCR, one entry per CDR3 protein. The table shows under 300,000 distinct CDR3 sequences, with roughly 11% occurring only once. Regarding this clonotype: Its antigen remains unidentified. A much larger clone differs from this one at a single base, so this may be a read error.

The CDR3 spans 13 residues. Germline V gene lookup returns CDR1 SGHTA and CDR2 FQGNSA. The study, taken as a whole, reports: As was reported, about two months after transplant, alpha-beta T cells came from several hundred expanded graft clones. Some patients' high day-60 TCRbeta diversity was attributed to recipient cells surviving conditioning. T-cell counts and diversity were attributed mostly to newly produced T cells one year after transplant.

The source material was peripheral blood, sampled 180 days after TCRalphabeta/CD19-depleted stem cell transplant. The receptor was derived from a male patient between 2 and 10 years old who had a stem cell transplant for chronic granulomatous disease, so the T cells may come from the graft donor. The gene calls are TRBV7-2 and TRBJ1-2; D is perhaps TRBD1 (5 bases). The CDR3 reads CASTGDRSYGDTF. CDR3 in DNA: TGTGCCAGCACGGGCGACAGAAGCTATGGCGACACCTTC.